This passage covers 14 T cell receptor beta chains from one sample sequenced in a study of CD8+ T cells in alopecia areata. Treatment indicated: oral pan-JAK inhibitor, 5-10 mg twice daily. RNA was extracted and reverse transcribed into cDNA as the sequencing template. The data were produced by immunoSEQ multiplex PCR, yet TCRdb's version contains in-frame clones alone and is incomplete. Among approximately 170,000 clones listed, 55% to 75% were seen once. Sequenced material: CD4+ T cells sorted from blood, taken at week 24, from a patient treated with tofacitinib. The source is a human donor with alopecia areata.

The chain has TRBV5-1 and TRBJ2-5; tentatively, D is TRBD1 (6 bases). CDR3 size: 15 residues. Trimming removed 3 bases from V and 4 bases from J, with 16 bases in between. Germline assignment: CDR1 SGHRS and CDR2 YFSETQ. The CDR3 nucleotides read TGCGCCAGCAGCTCCGGGACACCAAAAAGAGAGACCCAGTACTTC. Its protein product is CASSSGTPKRETQYF.

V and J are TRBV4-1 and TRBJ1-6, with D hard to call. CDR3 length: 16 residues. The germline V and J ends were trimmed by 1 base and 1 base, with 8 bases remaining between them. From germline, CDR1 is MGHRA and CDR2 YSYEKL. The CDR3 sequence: CASSQGQGSYNSPLHF. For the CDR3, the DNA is TGCGCCAGCAGCCAAGGCCAAGGGTCCTATAATTCACCCCTCCACTTT.

The CDR3 loop reads CAVARADTQYF. The CDR3 bases are TGTGCCGTCGCGAGGGCAGATACGCAGTATTTT. V is TRBV6-5 and J is TRBJ2-3; possibly TRBD2 for D (5 bases). V was pared by 11 bases and J by 4 bases, with 10 bases between. The CDR3 is made up of 11 amino acids. Germline assignment: CDR1 MNHEY and CDR2 SVGAGI.

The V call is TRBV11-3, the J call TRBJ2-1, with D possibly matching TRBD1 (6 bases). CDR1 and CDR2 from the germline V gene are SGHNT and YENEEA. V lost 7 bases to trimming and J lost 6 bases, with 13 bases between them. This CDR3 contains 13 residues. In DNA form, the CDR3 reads TGTGCCAGCACCCCTCAACAGGGCAATGAGCAGTTCTTC. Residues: CASTPQQGNEQFF.

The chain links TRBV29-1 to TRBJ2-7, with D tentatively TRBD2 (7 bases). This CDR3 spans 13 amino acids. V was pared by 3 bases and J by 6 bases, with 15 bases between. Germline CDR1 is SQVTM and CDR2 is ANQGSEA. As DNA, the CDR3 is TGCAGCGTTGAGGGGGGGCTCGCCACCGAGCAGTACTTC. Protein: CSVEGGLATEQYF.

The CDR3 is CAWSVTTGNTIYF. The CDR3 DNA sequence: TGTGCCTGGAGTGTTACCACTGGAAACACCATATATTTT. The chain joins TRBV30 to TRBJ1-3; no reliable D call. The ends were cut back, 0 bases at V and 2 bases at J, with 5 bases in the middle. CDR3 length: 13 amino acids. Germline V gives CDR1 GTSNPN, CDR2 SVGIG (reference sequence).

CDR3: CASSPSGGADTQYF. The CDR3 nucleotides read TGCGCCAGCAGCCCTAGCGGGGGTGCAGATACGCAGTATTTT. This sequence joins TRBV5-1 and TRBJ2-3; 10 bases match TRBD2. J lost 4 bases, V lost 4 bases, and 3 bases had no gene match. CDR3 size: 14 residues. Germline V gives CDR1 SGHRS, CDR2 YFSETQ.

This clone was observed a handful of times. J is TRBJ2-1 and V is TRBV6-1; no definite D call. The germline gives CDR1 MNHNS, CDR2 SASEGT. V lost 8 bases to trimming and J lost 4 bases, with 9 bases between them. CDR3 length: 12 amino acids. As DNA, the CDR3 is TGTGCCAGCTCGGTGGGTTACAATGAGCAGTTCTTC. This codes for CASSVGYNEQFF.

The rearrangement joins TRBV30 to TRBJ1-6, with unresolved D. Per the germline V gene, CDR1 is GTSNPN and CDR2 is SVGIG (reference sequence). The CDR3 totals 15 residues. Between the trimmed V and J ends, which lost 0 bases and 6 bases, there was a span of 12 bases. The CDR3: CAWSVRGQPNSPLHF. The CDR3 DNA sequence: TGTGCCTGGAGTGTACGAGGCCAGCCTAATTCACCCCTCCACTTT.

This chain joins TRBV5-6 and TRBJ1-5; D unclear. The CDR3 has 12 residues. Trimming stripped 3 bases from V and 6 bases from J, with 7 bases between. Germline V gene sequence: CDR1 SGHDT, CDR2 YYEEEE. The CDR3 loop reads CASSSQTQPQHF. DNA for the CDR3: TGTGCCAGCAGCTCACAGACTCAGCCCCAGCATTTT.

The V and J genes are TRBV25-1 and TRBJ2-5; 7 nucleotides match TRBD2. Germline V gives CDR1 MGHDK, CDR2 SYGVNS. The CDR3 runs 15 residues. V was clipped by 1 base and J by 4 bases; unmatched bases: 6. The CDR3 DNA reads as TGTGCCAGCAGTGAATTGAGACTAGCCGGAGAGACCCAGTACTTC. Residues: CASSELRLAGETQYF.

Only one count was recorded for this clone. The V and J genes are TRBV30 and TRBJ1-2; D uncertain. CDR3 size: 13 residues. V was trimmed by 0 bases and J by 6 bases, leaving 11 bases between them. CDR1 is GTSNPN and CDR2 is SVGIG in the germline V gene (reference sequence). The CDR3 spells CAWSVRFRNGYTF. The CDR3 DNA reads TGTGCCTGGAGTGTACGTTTCAGAAATGGCTACACCTTC.

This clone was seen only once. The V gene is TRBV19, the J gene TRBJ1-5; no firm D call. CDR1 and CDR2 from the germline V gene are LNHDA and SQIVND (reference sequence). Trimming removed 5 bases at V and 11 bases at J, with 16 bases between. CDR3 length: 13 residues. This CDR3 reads CASSLGPNMAQHF. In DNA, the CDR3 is TGTGCCAGTAGTTTGGGCCCTAACATGGCCCAGCATTTT.

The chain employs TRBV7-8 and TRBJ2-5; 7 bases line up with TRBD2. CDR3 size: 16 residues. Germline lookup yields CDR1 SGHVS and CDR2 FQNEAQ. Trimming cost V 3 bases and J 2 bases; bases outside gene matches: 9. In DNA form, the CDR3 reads TGTGCCAGCAGCTTTGGGCTGACTAGCACTCAAGAGACCCAGTACTTC. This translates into CASSFGLTSTQETQYF. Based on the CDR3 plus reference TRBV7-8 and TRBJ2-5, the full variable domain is GAGVSQSPRYKVAKRGQDVALRCDPISGHVSLFWYQQALGQGPEFLTYFQNEAQLDKSGLPSDRFFAERPEGSVSTLKIQRTQQEDSAVYLCASSFGLTSTQETQYFGPGTRLLVL.